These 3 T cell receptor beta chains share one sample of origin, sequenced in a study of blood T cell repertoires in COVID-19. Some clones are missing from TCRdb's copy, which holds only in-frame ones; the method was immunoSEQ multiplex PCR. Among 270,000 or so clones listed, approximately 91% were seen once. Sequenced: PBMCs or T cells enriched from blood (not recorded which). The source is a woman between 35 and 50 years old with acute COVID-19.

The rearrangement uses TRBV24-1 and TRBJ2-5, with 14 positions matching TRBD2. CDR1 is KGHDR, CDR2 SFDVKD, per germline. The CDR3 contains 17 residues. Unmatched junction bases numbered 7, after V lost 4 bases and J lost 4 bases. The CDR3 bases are TGTGCCACCAGTGACTCTACCGGACTAGCGGGAGGAGAGACCCAGTACTTC. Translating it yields CATSDSTGLAGGETQYF.

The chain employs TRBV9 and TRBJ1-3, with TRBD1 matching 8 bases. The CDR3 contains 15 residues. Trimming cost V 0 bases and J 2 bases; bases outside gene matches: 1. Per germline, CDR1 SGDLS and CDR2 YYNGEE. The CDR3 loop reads CASSVGTGPGNTIYF. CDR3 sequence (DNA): TGTGCCAGCAGCGTAGGGACAGGGCCTGGAAACACCATATATTTT.

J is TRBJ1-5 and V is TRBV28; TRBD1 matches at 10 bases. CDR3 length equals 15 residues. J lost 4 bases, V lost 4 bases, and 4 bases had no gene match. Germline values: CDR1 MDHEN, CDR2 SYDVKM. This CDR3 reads CASSSPGQGNQPQHF. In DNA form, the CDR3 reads TGTGCCAGCAGTTCGCCGGGACAGGGGAATCAGCCCCAGCATTTT. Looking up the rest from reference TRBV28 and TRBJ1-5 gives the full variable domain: DVKVTQSSRYLVKRTGEKVFLECVQDMDHENMFWYRQDPGLGLRLIYFSYDVKMKEKGDIPEGYSVSREKKERFSLILESASTNQTSMYLCASSSPGQGNQPQHFGDGTRLSIL.